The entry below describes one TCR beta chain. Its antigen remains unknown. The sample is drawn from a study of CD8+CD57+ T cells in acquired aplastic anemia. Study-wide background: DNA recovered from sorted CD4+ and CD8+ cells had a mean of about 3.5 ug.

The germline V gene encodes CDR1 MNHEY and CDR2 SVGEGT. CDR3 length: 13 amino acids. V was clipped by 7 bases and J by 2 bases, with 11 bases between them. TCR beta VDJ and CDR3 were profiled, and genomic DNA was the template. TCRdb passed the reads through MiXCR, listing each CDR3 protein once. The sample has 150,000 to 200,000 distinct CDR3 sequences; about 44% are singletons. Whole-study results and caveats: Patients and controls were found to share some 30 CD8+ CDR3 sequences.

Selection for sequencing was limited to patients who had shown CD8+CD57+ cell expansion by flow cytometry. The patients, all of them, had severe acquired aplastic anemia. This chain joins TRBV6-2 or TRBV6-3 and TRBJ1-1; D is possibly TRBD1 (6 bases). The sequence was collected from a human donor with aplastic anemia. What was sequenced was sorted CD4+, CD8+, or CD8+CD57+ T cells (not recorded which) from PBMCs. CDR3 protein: CASIRQVNTEAFF. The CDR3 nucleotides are TGTGCCAGCATCAGACAGGTTAACACTGAAGCTTTCTTT.